This TCR beta chain was sequenced for a study of CD8 T cells in Susac syndrome. An input of roughly 0.5 to 1 ug of RNA was subjected to reverse transcription using random hexamers. TCRdb fed the immunoSEQ multiplex PCR reads into MiXCR, producing one record per CDR3 protein. The table lists about 140,000 distinct CDR3 sequences, 94% of them singletons. Trimming removed 3 bases from V and 9 bases from J; junction bases left unmatched: 7. The CDR3 totals 14 residues. CDR1 and CDR2 from the germline V gene are SGHDN and FVKESK. V and J are TRBV14 and TRBJ2-1; 8 bases align to TRBD2. The receptor comes from a human donor in good health. The source material was CD8+ T cells from PBMCs. CDR3 sequence (DNA): TGTGCCAGCAGCCAGAGCGGGAGCCTTGGTGAGCAGTTCTTC. Translation: CASSQSGSLGEQFF.